Listed below are T cell receptor beta chains from one sample, sequenced in a study of blood T cell repertoires in COVID-19. Produced via immunoSEQ multiplex PCR; TCRdb's table is partial and in-frame only. The data contain 220,000 or so clones, roughly 86% of them seen just once; the ten biggest clones take up roughly 10%. The specimen sequenced was peripheral blood. These receptors came from a woman between 50 and 59 years old with COVID-19, enrolled during active disease. The CDR3 runs from the conserved cysteine through the conserved F or W. A D gene is named only where the DNA matches it firmly. Rows give clone size only sometimes, using once, few, many, or a class for an expanded clone.

cdr3_aa: CASSLGFGVYTDTQYF
cdr3_nt: TGTGCCAGCAGCTTAGGGTTCGGGGTTTACACAGATACGCAGTATTTT
j_call: TRBJ2-3
clone_size: -
d_call: -
v_call: TRBV11-2

cdr3_aa: CAISQMGTSNTGELFF
cdr3_nt: TGTGCCATCAGCCAAATGGGGACTTCGAACACCGGGGAGCTGTTTTTT
j_call: TRBJ2-2
clone_size: once
d_call: -
v_call: TRBV10-3

cdr3_aa: CASSPIGGFLSEAFF
cdr3_nt: TGTGCCAGCAGCCCCATCGGAGGGTTCCTTTCTGAAGCTTTCTTT
j_call: TRBJ1-1
clone_size: -
d_call: -
v_call: TRBV11-2

cdr3_aa: CASSSGSGGAHNEQFF
cdr3_nt: TGTGCCAGCAGCTCAGGTTCCGGGGGGGCTCACAATGAGCAGTTCTTC
j_call: TRBJ2-1
clone_size: few
d_call: TRBD2
v_call: TRBV11-2

cdr3_aa: CASSQDADSSYEQYF
cdr3_nt: TGCGCCAGCAGCCAAGATGCCGACTCCTCCTACGAGCAGTACTTC
j_call: TRBJ2-7
clone_size: -
d_call: -
v_call: TRBV4-3

cdr3_aa: CASSEQGARGNQPQHF
cdr3_nt: TGTGCCAGCAGTGAACAGGGGGCGCGTGGTAATCAGCCCCAGCATTTT
j_call: TRBJ1-5
clone_size: once
d_call: TRBD1
v_call: TRBV2

cdr3_aa: CATSLRVGVTDTQYF
cdr3_nt: TGTGCCACCAGCCTTAGAGTCGGGGTCACAGATACGCAGTATTTT
j_call: TRBJ2-3
clone_size: -
d_call: -
v_call: TRBV24-1

cdr3_aa: CASSPLGGLVSNEQFF
cdr3_nt: TGTGCCAGCAGCCCTTTGGGGGGGCTCGTTAGCAATGAGCAGTTCTTC
j_call: TRBJ2-1
clone_size: once
d_call: -
v_call: TRBV2

cdr3_aa: CASSDRVYGYTF
cdr3_nt: TGTGCCAGCAGCGACAGGGTCTATGGCTACACCTTC
j_call: TRBJ1-2
clone_size: -
d_call: TRBD1
v_call: TRBV7-8

cdr3_aa: CASSHEQGAFAEAFF
cdr3_nt: TGTGCCAGCAGCCATGAACAGGGGGCCTTTGCTGAAGCTTTCTTT
j_call: TRBJ1-1
clone_size: -
d_call: TRBD1
v_call: TRBV7-9

cdr3_aa: CASSLSGTGYGYTF
cdr3_nt: TGCGCCAGCAGCTTGTCCGGGACAGGATATGGCTACACCTTC
j_call: TRBJ1-2
clone_size: -
d_call: TRBD1
v_call: TRBV5-1